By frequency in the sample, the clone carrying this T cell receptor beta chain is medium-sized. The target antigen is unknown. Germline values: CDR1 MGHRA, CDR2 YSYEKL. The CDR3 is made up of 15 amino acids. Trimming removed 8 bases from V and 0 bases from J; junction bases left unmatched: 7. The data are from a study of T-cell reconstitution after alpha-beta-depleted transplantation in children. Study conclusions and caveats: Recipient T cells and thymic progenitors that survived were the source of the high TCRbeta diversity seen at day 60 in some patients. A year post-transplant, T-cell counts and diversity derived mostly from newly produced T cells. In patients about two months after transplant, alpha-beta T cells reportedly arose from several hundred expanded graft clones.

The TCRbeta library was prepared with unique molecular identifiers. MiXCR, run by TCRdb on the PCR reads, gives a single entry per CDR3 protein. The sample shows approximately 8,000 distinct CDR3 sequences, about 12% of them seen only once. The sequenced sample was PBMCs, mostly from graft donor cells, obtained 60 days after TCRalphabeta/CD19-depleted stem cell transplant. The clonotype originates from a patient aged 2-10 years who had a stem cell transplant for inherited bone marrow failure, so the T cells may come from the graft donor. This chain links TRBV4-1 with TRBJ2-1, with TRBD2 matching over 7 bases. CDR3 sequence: CASRVWTSSYNEQFF. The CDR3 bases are TGCGCCAGCCGGGTTTGGACTAGCTCCTACAATGAGCAGTTCTTC.